What follows are 14 T cell receptor beta chains derived from one specimen sequenced in a study of OX40 agonist ivuxolimab in advanced cancers. The assay was immunoSEQ multiplex PCR, and TCRdb's table has in-frame clones only and misses some. The sample has tens of thousands of clones, approximately 86% seen once. The input for sequencing was CD4+ or CD8+ T cells sorted from blood, taken in a trial of the OX40 agonist ivuxolimab. The receptor source for this set is an adult with an advanced solid tumor such as melanoma, head and neck, liver or kidney cancer.

The chain joins TRBV5-4 to TRBJ2-5, with 7 bases that match TRBD2. The V and J ends lost 0 bases and 3 bases, in that order; junction bases with no gene match: 5. In germline, CDR1 is SGHNT, CDR2 YYREEE (reference sequence). The CDR3 covers 15 residues. CDR3 sequence: CASSLASGAKETQYF. The DNA of the CDR3 is TGTGCCAGCAGCTTGGCTAGCGGAGCTAAAGAGACCCAGTACTTC.

This chain links TRBV5-1 with TRBJ2-3; 7 bases agree with TRBD1. Germline CDR1 SGHRS, CDR2 YFSETQ. The CDR3 contains 14 residues. Trimming cost V 4 bases and J 6 bases; bases outside gene matches: 8. The CDR3 DNA reads TGCGCCAGCAGCGGGACAGTGCAACCTGATACGCAGTATTTT. Amino acid sequence: CASSGTVQPDTQYF.

The V gene is TRBV7-9, the J gene TRBJ2-3; 8 bases are a match to TRBD1. This CDR3 has 15 amino acids. Germline V gene sequence: CDR1 SEHNR, CDR2 FQNEAQ (reference sequence). The V segment lost 4 bases and the J segment 5 bases; nucleotides outside the gene matches: 8. The chain's CDR3 is CASSSSGQGGDTQYF. The CDR3 DNA is TGTGCCAGCAGCTCCTCCGGACAGGGTGGAGATACGCAGTATTTT. The full variable domain, its missing parts supplied by reference TRBV7-9 and TRBJ2-3, is DTGVSQNPRHKITKRGQNVTFRCDPISEHNRLYWYRQTLGQGPEFLTYFQNEAQLEKSRLLSDRFSAERPKGSFSTLEIQRTEQGDSAMYLCASSSSGQGGDTQYFGPGTRLTVL.

This clone has a handful of counts. V and J are TRBV28 and TRBJ2-5; TRBD2 matches at 9 bases. V shed 4 bases and J 7 bases; nucleotides not matched to a gene: 4. CDR1 is MDHEN, CDR2 SYDVKM, per germline. The CDR3 extends over 13 amino acids. The CDR3 loop reads CASSSSGRRTQYF. In nucleotides, the CDR3 is TGTGCCAGCAGTTCCAGCGGGAGGAGGACCCAGTACTTC.

The chain uses TRBV27 and TRBJ1-2; TRBD1 aligns across 7 bases. This CDR3 region has 14 residues. Trimming took 5 bases from V and 3 from J; bases not matched to a gene: 6. From germline, CDR1 is MNHEY and CDR2 SMNVEV (reference sequence). The CDR3 DNA is TGTGCCAGCAGTCCCCGACAGGGCTACTATGGCTACACCTTC. Protein: CASSPRQGYYGYTF.

The chain combines TRBV4-2 with TRBJ2-1, with 8 positions matching TRBD2. The germline V gene has CDR1 LGHNA and CDR2 YNFKEQ. CDR3 length: 16 residues. V lost 4 bases to trimming and J lost 1 base; unmatched junction nucleotides: 6. The CDR3 spells CASSLRSGTSYNEQFF. In DNA form, the CDR3 reads TGTGCCAGCAGCCTTCGTAGCGGGACATCCTACAATGAGCAGTTCTTC.

The chain couples TRBV5-5 to TRBJ1-4; 7 bases line up with TRBD1. Germline V gene lookup returns CDR1 SGHKS and CDR2 YYEKEE (reference sequence). This CDR3 has 15 residues. V was clipped by 4 bases and J by 2 bases; unmatched bases: 5. The CDR3 DNA follows: TGTGCCAGCAGCCCACAGGGGATCACTAATGAAAAACTGTTTTTT. Translated, it gives CASSPQGITNEKLFF.

This chain links TRBV5-1 with TRBJ1-1; D is unclear. This CDR3 contains 16 residues. Germline V CDR1 and CDR2: SGHRS, YFSETQ. V was clipped by 0 bases and J by 2 bases, with 14 bases between them. The CDR3 region is CASSLGQTTINTEAFF. Here the CDR3 DNA reads TGCGCCAGCAGCTTGGGGCAGACGACCATAAACACTGAAGCTTTCTTT.

The rearrangement uses TRBV11-2 and TRBJ2-3; D ambiguous. Germline assignment: CDR1 SGHAT and CDR2 FQNNGV. The CDR3 consists of 13 residues. V was cut by 5 bases and J by 7 bases, with 13 bases left in between. The CDR3 nucleotides are TGTGCCAGCAGCCTAAGAATCCTTCATACGCAGTATTTT. It specifies CASSLRILHTQYF.

In DNA form, the CDR3 reads TGTGCCAGTGGACAGAACTATGGCTACACCTTC. Encoded protein: CASGQNYGYTF. The chain is built from TRBV19 and TRBJ1-2; possible D gene TRBD1, 6 bases. Deletions cut 8 bases from V and 2 bases from J, with 6 bases between. This CDR3 region has 11 residues. CDR1 is LNHDA, CDR2 SQIVND, per germline (reference sequence).

V is TRBV6-5 and J is TRBJ1-1, with D unclear. V lost 0 bases and J lost 0, with 2 bases in between. Germline lookup yields CDR1 MNHEY and CDR2 SVGAGI. The CDR3 extends over 13 amino acids. The CDR3 region has the DNA TGTGCCAGCAGTTACTCGATGAACACTGAAGCTTTCTTT. It translates to CASSYSMNTEAFF.

The chain combines TRBV11-2 with TRBJ1-5, with D tentatively TRBD1 (5 bases). The CDR3 covers 14 residues. V was shortened by 1 base and J by 3 bases, with 7 bases between the two germline ends. Germline CDR1 and CDR2: SGHAT and FQNNGV. The CDR3 loop reads CASSLGDPNQPQHF. CDR3 in DNA: TGTGCCAGCAGCTTAGGGGACCCCAATCAGCCCCAGCATTTT.

The chain is built from TRBV7-9 and TRBJ2-1; D unresolved. This CDR3 is built from 12 residues. CDR1 SEHNR and CDR2 FQNEAQ come from the germline V gene (reference sequence). V was cut by 2 bases and J by 11 bases, with 10 bases left in between. The CDR3 here is CASSLLSDQQFF. CDR3 coding DNA: TGTGCCAGCAGCTTATTGAGCGACCAGCAGTTCTTC.

The chain recombines TRBV6-5 with TRBJ2-3; a weak D match, TRBD2 (7 bases). Per the germline V gene, CDR1 is MNHEY and CDR2 is SVGAGI. The ends were cut back, 6 bases at V and 4 bases at J, with 14 bases in the middle. The CDR3 loop spans 14 amino acids. The CDR3 is CASRKGEGADTQYF. The CDR3 DNA reads TGTGCCAGCAGGAAAGGGGAGGGGGCAGATACGCAGTATTTT.